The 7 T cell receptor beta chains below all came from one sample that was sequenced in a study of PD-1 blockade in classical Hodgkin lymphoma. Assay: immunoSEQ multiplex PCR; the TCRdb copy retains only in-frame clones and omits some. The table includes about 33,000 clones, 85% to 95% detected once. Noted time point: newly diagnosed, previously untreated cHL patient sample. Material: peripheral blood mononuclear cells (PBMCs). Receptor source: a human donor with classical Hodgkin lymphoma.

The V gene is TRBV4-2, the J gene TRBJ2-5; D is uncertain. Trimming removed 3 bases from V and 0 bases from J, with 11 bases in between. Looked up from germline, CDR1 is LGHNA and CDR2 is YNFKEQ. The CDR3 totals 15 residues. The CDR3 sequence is CASSHDPGDQETQYF. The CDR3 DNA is TGTGCCAGCAGCCACGATCCAGGTGACCAAGAGACCCAGTACTTC.

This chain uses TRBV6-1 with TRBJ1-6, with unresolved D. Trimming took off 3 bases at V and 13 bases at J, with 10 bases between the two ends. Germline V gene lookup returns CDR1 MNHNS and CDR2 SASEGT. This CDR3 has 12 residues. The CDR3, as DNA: TGTGCCAGCAGTGACCCCATAAGGCCCCTCCACTTT. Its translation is CASSDPIRPLHF.

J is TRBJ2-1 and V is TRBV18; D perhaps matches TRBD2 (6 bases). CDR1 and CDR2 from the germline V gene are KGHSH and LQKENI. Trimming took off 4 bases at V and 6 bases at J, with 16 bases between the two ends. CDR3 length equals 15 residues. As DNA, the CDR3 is TGTGCCAGCTCACGAGACCAGGAGGGGATCAATGAGCAGTTCTTC. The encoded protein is CASSRDQEGINEQFF.

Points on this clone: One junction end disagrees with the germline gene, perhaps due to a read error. The CDR3 coding sequence is TGCGCCAGCAGCCAAGTTTACCGTGCCACAGATATGCAGTATTTT. This gives the protein CASSQVYRATDMQYF. The chain joins TRBV4-3 to TRBJ2-3; D is undetermined. Per the germline V gene, CDR1 is LGHNA and CDR2 is YSLEER. The CDR3 sequence is 15 residues long.

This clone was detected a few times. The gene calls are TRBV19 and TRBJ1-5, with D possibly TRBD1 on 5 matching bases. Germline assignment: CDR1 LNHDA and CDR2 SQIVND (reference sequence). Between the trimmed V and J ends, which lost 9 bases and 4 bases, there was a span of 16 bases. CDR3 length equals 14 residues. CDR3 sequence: CASTGSGWNQPQHF. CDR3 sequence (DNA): TGTGCCAGCACGGGCTCAGGGTGGAATCAGCCCCAGCATTTT.

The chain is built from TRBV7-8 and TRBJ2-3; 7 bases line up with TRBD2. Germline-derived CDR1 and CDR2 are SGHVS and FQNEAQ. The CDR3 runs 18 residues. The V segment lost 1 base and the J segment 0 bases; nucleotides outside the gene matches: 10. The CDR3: CASSLGLAVYSSTDTQYF. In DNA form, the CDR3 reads TGTGCCAGCAGCTTAGGTCTAGCGGTGTATTCTAGCACAGATACGCAGTATTTT.

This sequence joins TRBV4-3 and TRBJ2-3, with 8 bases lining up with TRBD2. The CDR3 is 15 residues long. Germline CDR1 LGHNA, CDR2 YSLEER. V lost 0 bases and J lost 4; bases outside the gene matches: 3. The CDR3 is CASSQDYGGADTQYF. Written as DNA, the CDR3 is TGCGCCAGCAGCCAAGATTACGGGGGGGCAGATACGCAGTATTTT.